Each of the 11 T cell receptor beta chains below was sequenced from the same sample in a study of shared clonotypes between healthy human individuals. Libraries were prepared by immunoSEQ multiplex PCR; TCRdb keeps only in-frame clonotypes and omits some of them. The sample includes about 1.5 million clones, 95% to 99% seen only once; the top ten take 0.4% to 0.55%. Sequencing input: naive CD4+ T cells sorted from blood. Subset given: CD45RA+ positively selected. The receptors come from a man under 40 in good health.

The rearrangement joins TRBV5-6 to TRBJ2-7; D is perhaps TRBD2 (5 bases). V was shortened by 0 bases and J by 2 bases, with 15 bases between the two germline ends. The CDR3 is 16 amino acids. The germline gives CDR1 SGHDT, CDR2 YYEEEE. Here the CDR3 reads CASSLAGVGRTYEQYF. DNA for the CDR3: TGTGCCAGCAGCTTGGCCGGGGTCGGTAGGACCTACGAGCAGTACTTC. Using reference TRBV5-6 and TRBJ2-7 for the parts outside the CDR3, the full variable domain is DAGVTQSPTHLIKTRGQQVTLRCSPKSGHDTVSWYQQALGQGPQFIFQYYEEEERQRGNFPDRFSGHQFPNYSSELNVNALLLGDSALYLCASSLAGVGRTYEQYFGPGTRLTVT.

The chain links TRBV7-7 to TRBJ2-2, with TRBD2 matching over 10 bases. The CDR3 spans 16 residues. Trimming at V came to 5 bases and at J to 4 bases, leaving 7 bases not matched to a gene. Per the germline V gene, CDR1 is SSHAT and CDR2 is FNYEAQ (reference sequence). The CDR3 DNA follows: TGTGCCAGCAGCCTAGGGGCTAGCGGGAGCACCGGGGAGCTGTTTTTT. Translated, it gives CASSLGASGSTGELFF.

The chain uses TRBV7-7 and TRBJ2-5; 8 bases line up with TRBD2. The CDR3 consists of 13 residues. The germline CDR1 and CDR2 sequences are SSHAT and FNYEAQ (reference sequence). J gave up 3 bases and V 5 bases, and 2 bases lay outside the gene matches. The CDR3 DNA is TGTGCCAGCAGCCCACTAGCGGAAGAGACCCAGTACTTC. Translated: CASSPLAEETQYF.

CDR3 sequence reads: CASSPGGRVSSNEQFF. The DNA for the CDR3 is TGTGCCAGCAGCCCGGGGGGGCGCGTGTCTTCGAATGAGCAGTTCTTC. The chain carries TRBV5-4 and TRBJ2-1; 8 nucleotides agree with TRBD2. Germline CDR1 and CDR2: SGHNT and YYREEE (reference sequence). The V and J ends lost 4 bases and 7 bases, in that order; junction bases with no gene match: 13. The CDR3 spans 16 residues.

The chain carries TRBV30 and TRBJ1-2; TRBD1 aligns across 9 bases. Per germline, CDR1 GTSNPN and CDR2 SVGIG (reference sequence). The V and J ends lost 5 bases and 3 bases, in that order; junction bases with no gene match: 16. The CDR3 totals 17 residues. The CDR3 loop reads CAWSGTGKLTRHYGYTF. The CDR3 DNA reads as TGTGCCTGGTCCGGGACAGGGAAGTTAACGCGGCACTATGGCTACACCTTC.

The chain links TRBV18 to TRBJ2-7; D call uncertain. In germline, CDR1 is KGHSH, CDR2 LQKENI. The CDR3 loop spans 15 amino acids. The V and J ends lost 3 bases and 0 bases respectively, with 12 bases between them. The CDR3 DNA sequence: TGTGCCAGCTCACCCCAGACTTCCCGCTCCTACGAGCAGTACTTC. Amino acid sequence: CASSPQTSRSYEQYF.

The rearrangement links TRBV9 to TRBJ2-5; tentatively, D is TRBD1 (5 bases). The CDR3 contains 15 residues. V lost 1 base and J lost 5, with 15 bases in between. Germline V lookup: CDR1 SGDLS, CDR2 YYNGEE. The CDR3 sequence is CASSVSPAPGETQYF. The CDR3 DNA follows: TGTGCCAGCAGCGTATCACCGGCACCAGGGGAGACCCAGTACTTC.

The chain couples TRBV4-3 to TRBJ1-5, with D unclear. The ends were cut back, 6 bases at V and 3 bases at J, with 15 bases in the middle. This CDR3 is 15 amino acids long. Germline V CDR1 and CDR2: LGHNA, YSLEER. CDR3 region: CASSPGLGNNQPQHF. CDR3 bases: TGCGCCAGCAGTCCTGGGTTGGGTAACAATCAGCCCCAGCATTTT.

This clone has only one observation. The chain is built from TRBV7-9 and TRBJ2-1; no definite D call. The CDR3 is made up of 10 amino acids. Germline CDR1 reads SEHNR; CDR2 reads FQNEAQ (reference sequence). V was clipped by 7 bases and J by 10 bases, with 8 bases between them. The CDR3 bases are TGTGCCAGCACCGTCAGGGAGCAGTTCTTC. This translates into CASTVREQFF.

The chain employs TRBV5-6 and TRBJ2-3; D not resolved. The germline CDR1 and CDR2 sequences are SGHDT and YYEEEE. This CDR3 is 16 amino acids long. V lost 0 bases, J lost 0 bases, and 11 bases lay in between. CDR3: CASSLGRLHSTDTQYF. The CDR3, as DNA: TGTGCCAGCAGCTTGGGACGGCTTCACAGCACAGATACGCAGTATTTT. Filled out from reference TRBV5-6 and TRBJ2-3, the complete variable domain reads DAGVTQSPTHLIKTRGQQVTLRCSPKSGHDTVSWYQQALGQGPQFIFQYYEEEERQRGNFPDRFSGHQFPNYSSELNVNALLLGDSALYLCASSLGRLHSTDTQYFGPGTRLTVL.

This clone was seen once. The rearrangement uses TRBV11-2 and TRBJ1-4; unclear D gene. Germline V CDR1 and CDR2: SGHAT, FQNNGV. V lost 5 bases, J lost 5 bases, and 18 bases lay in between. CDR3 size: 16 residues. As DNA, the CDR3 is TGTGCCAGCAGCCTTAGACTGGGCGCGGGAAATGAAAAACTGTTTTTT. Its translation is CASSLRLGAGNEKLFF. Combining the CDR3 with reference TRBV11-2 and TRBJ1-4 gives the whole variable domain EAGVAQSPRYKIIEKRQSVAFWCNPISGHATLYWYQQILGQGPKLLIQFQNNGVVDDSQLPKDRFSAERLKGVDSTLKIQPAKLEDSAVYLCASSLRLGAGNEKLFFGSGTQLSVL.